The T cell receptor beta chain under discussion was sequenced for a study of T cell responses to AZD1222 COVID-19 vaccine. The overall study: Pooled in the analysis were second doses at about 4 or about 12 weeks.

A remark on this clone: A read error may account for a junction end that differs from germline.

CDR1 SGHNT and CDR2 YYREEE come from the germline V gene (reference sequence). This CDR3 has 14 amino acids. Data came from immunoSEQ multiplex PCR; TCRdb stores just in-frame clones and leaves some out. There are 100,000 to 150,000 clones in the sample; approximately 87% occur only once, and about 10% lies in the top ten. This receptor was taken from an adult in good health. V gene TRBV5-4 combines with J gene TRBJ2-1; TRBD1 matches at 9 bases. The starting material was peripheral blood, obtained on day 0 of AZD1222 vaccination. The CDR3 here is CASSNRDRAPSSLF. For the CDR3, the DNA is TGTGCCAGCAGCAACCGGGACAGGGCTCCCAGTAGTCTCTTC.